This T cell receptor (beta chain) was retrieved from a study of human versus mouse CDR3 diversity and MHC coevolution. Study at large: Each sample yielded roughly 5.5 x 10^6 to 1.8 x 10^7 valid reads.

The CDR3 sequence is 15 residues long. J gave up 0 bases and V 6 bases, and 7 bases lay outside the gene matches. Germline V CDR1 and CDR2: LNHDA, SQIVND (reference sequence). Naive CD4 T cells, CD45RO-negative and CD62L-positive, were flow-sorted from PBMCs. This clone has more than one count but fewer than ten. Using immunoSEQ multiplex PCR, the repertoire was profiled, and TCRdb retains in-frame clones only, with some absent. The repertoire holds 86,000 or so clones, with 93% as singletons. The clonotype comes from a person aged 30-69 years in good health. This rearrangement joins TRBV19 to TRBJ1-1, with 7 bases lining up with TRBD1. Material: naive CD4+ T cells from blood. Subset denoted: CD45RO-negative CD62L-positive naive CD4 T cells. The CDR3 is CASSIMGQMNTEAFF. The CDR3 DNA is TGTGCCAGTAGCATAATGGGACAGATGAACACTGAAGCTTTCTTT.